Listed here are 32 T cell receptor beta chains from one sample, sequenced in a study of blood T cell repertoires in COVID-19. Generated by immunoSEQ multiplex PCR, the TCRdb table keeps only in-frame clones and is missing some. The sample lists hundreds of thousands of clones; 75% to 90% were seen once. Sequenced: PBMCs or T cells enriched from blood (not recorded which). The receptors were gathered from a woman in her twenties or thirties who had been exposed to COVID-19.

CDR3 loop: CASSSGTGAPGYTF. The CDR3 DNA sequence: TGTGCCAGTAGTAGTGGGACAGGGGCTCCTGGCTACACCTTC. The gene calls are TRBV19 and TRBJ1-2, with 10 bases that match TRBD1. The CDR3 runs 14 residues. CDR1 and CDR2 (germline): LNHDA, SQIVND (reference sequence). V trimming: 4 bases; J trimming: 7 bases; junction bases outside the gene matches: 6. The full variable domain, completed using reference TRBV19 and TRBJ1-2, is DGGITQSPKYLFRKEGQNVTLSCEQNLNHDAMYWYRQDPGQGLRLIYYSQIVNDFQKGDIAEGYSVSREKKESFPLTVTSAQKNPTAFYLCASSSGTGAPGYTFGSGTRLTVV.

The chain joins TRBV24-1 to TRBJ1-2; a weak D match, TRBD1 (6 bases). V was clipped by 3 bases and J by 8 bases, with 18 bases between them. Germline V gene data show CDR1 as KGHDR and CDR2 as SFDVKD. The CDR3 has 15 residues. The CDR3: CATSDIGGATSGYTF. In nucleotides, the CDR3 is TGTGCCACCAGTGATATTGGGGGCGCCACGAGCGGCTACACCTTC.

This chain uses TRBV18 with TRBJ1-1, with 7 nucleotides matching TRBD1. The germline gives CDR1 KGHSH, CDR2 LQKENI. This CDR3 comprises 15 residues. V lost 3 bases, J lost 4 bases, and 8 bases stayed unmatched. CDR3 nucleotide sequence: TGTGCCAGCTCACCCGCCACAGGGGTGGGCACTGAAGCTTTCTTT. It codes for CASSPATGVGTEAFF.

For the CDR3, the DNA is TGTGCCAGCAGTGCAAGGGGGGGTCAGCCCCAGCATTTT. This encodes CASSARGGQPQHF. The rearrangement links TRBV12-3 or TRBV12-4 to TRBJ1-5; possibly TRBD1 for D (6 bases). The length of the CDR3 is 13 residues. V was pared by 5 bases and J by 6 bases, with 11 bases between.

The chain is built from TRBV9 and TRBJ1-3; D is perhaps TRBD1 (6 bases). This CDR3 is 16 amino acids long. V lost 4 bases and J 0 bases, leaving 14 bases between the germline ends. The germline CDR1 and CDR2 sequences are SGDLS and YYNGEE. The CDR3 DNA follows: TGTGCCAGCAGCCCACCAGGGGCGAGCTCTGGAAACACCATATATTTT. This sequence encodes CASSPPGASSGNTIYF.

The chain employs TRBV19 and TRBJ2-7; possibly TRBD1 for D (5 bases). CDR3 length: 14 amino acids. The germline V and J ends were trimmed by 4 bases and 2 bases, with 12 bases remaining between them. Germline CDR1 and CDR2: LNHDA and SQIVND (reference sequence). CDR3 sequence (DNA): TGTGCCAGTAGTACCCGACAGCGACCCTACGAGCAGTACTTC. It translates to CASSTRQRPYEQYF.

The table lists this clone with a few counts. The rearrangement links TRBV9 to TRBJ1-1; 7 nucleotides match TRBD1. This CDR3 is built from 18 residues. Germline-derived CDR1 and CDR2 are SGDLS and YYNGEE. The J segment lost 1 base and the V segment lost 0 bases, leaving 12 bases of the junction unmatched. Here the CDR3 reads CASSVATHRQGGNTEAFF. CDR3 bases: TGTGCCAGCAGCGTAGCTACCCACCGACAGGGAGGGAACACTGAAGCTTTCTTT.

The chain uses TRBV18 and TRBJ1-4; TRBD1 aligns across 10 bases. The length of the CDR3 is 15 residues. The V gene's germline CDR1 is KGHSH and CDR2 LQKENI. The J segment lost 10 bases and the V segment lost 6 bases, leaving 11 bases of the junction unmatched. The chain's CDR3 is CASSPTGQGFVKLFF. The CDR3 DNA is TGTGCCAGCTCGCCTACGGGACAGGGGTTCGTAAAACTGTTTTTT.

A single count supports this clone. The chain employs TRBV19 and TRBJ1-4; D is ambiguous. V was clipped by 10 bases and J by 5 bases, with 14 bases between them. The CDR3 has 13 amino acids. In germline, CDR1 is LNHDA, CDR2 SQIVND (reference sequence). CDR3 residues: CATDGERNEKLFF. The CDR3 nucleotides read TGTGCCACGGACGGGGAGCGCAATGAAAAACTGTTTTTT.

The J gene is TRBJ1-2, the V gene TRBV6-5; TRBD1 is a possible D gene (5 bases). The germline gives CDR1 MNHEY, CDR2 SVGAGI. V dropped 6 bases and J dropped 4 bases, with 6 bases sitting between them. The CDR3 covers 11 residues. CDR3 nucleotides: TGTGCCAGCAGCGACAGCTATGGCTACACCTTC. It encodes CASSDSYGYTF.

The CDR3 DNA reads as TGTGCCAGCAGCCAAGATCCCCAGGGTTTCTATGGCTACACCTTC. It encodes CASSQDPQGFYGYTF. The chain links TRBV3-1 (or the pseudogene TRBV3-2) to TRBJ1-2; D perhaps matches TRBD1 (5 bases). With 0 bases removed from V and 4 bases from J, the gap between germline ends came to 12 bases. From germline, CDR1 is LGHDT and CDR2 YNNKEL (reference sequence). This CDR3 has 15 residues.

The rearrangement links TRBV27 to TRBJ1-4; 10 bases fit TRBD1. The J segment lost 3 bases and the V segment lost 5 bases, leaving 6 bases of the junction unmatched. CDR1 and CDR2 from the germline V gene are MNHEY and SMNVEV (reference sequence). The CDR3 sequence is 16 residues long. The CDR3 bases are TGTGCCAGCAGTCCGGACAGGGGGTCTGCTAATGAAAAACTGTTTTTT. It yields the protein CASSPDRGSANEKLFF.

This sequence joins TRBV6-1 and TRBJ1-2; TRBD1 aligns across 7 bases. The V gene's germline CDR1 is MNHNS and CDR2 SASEGT. This CDR3 region has 16 residues. V gave up 4 bases and J gave up 2 bases; unmatched junction bases: 10. CDR3 sequence: CASSGGDSRHNYGYTF. In DNA form, the CDR3 reads TGTGCCAGCAGTGGCGGGGACAGTCGTCACAACTATGGCTACACCTTC.

V is TRBV7-8 and J is TRBJ2-7, with TRBD1 as a possible D gene (6 bases). Germline V gene lookup returns CDR1 SGHVS and CDR2 FQNEAQ. The CDR3 has 17 amino acids. V was shortened by 7 bases and J by 1 base, with 23 bases between the two germline ends. The CDR3 sequence: CASTLTTGATDSYEQYF. The CDR3, as DNA: TGTGCCAGCACCCTTACGACAGGCGCTACCGATTCCTACGAGCAGTACTTC. Looking up the rest from reference TRBV7-8 and TRBJ2-7 gives the full variable domain: GAGVSQSPRYKVAKRGQDVALRCDPISGHVSLFWYQQALGQGPEFLTYFQNEAQLDKSGLPSDRFFAERPEGSVSTLKIQRTQQEDSAVYLCASTLTTGATDSYEQYFGPGTRLTVT.

The V and J genes are TRBV6-5 and TRBJ1-5; 8 nucleotides match TRBD1. CDR1 is MNHEY and CDR2 is SVGAGI in the germline V gene. V shed 6 bases and J 5 bases; nucleotides not matched to a gene: 9. CDR3 length equals 15 residues. In nucleotides, the CDR3 is TGTGCCAGCAGCCTCAGGGGGCTTCTATATCAGCCCCAGCATTTT. This codes for CASSLRGLLYQPQHF.

The chain couples TRBV2 to TRBJ1-5, with a tentative D call TRBD1 (6 bases). V lost 7 bases, J lost 6 bases, and 16 bases lay in between. Germline V gene sequence: CDR1 SNHLY, CDR2 FYNNEI. There are 14 residues in the CDR3. The CDR3 sequence is CASKRGGGGQPQHF. CDR3 coding DNA: TGTGCCAGCAAGAGAGGGGGAGGGGGTCAGCCCCAGCATTTT.

The chain combines TRBV29-1 with TRBJ2-1, with 7 nucleotides matching TRBD1. The J segment lost 6 bases and the V segment lost 4 bases, leaving 6 bases of the junction unmatched. CDR1 is SQVTM, CDR2 ANQGSEA, per germline. There are 13 residues in the CDR3. The CDR3 loop reads CSVAAGGRNEQFF. The CDR3 DNA follows: TGCAGCGTTGCGGCAGGGGGACGCAATGAGCAGTTCTTC.

The chain employs TRBV13 and TRBJ1-6; 7 nucleotides align to TRBD1. Germline CDR1 is PRHDT and CDR2 is FYEKMQ (reference sequence). This CDR3 contains 15 residues. V lost 6 bases to trimming and J lost 5 bases; unmatched junction nucleotides: 7. The chain's CDR3 is CASRQGQPNNSPLHF. Written as DNA, the CDR3 is TGTGCCAGCAGACAGGGACAGCCTAATAATTCACCCCTCCACTTT.

This chain joins TRBV5-1 and TRBJ1-2; D remains ambiguous. Germline V CDR1 and CDR2: SGHRS, YFSETQ. The V gene lost 1 base and the J gene lost 3 bases, with 10 bases spanning the gap. This CDR3 contains 14 residues. The CDR3 is CASSLLPGYYGYTF. The CDR3 nucleotides are TGCGCCAGCAGCTTGCTCCCGGGTTACTATGGCTACACCTTC. Looking up the rest from reference TRBV5-1 and TRBJ1-2 gives the full variable domain: KAGVTQTPRYLIKTRGQQVTLSCSPISGHRSVSWYQQTPGQGLQFLFEYFSETQRNKGNFPGRFSGRQFSNSRSEMNVSTLELGDSALYLCASSLLPGYYGYTFGSGTRLTVV.

The chain has TRBV28 and TRBJ1-2; D gene uncertain. From germline, CDR1 is MDHEN and CDR2 SYDVKM. The V gene lost 3 bases and the J gene lost 0 bases, with 8 bases spanning the gap. This CDR3 has 14 residues. The CDR3 DNA follows: TGTGCCAGCAGTTTGTGGGCTACTAACTATGGCTACACCTTC. Protein product: CASSLWATNYGYTF.

The chain couples TRBV10-3 to TRBJ2-3; TRBD1 matches 9 bases. The CDR3 has 14 amino acids. Germline V CDR1 and CDR2: ENHRY, SYGVKD. V was clipped by 8 bases and J by 3 bases; unmatched bases: 6. For the CDR3, the DNA is TGTGCCATCGGACAGGGGATCGGGACAGATACGCAGTATTTT. It codes for CAIGQGIGTDTQYF.

The rearrangement links TRBV3-1 (or the pseudogene TRBV3-2) to TRBJ2-7; maybe TRBD2 (5 bases). Germline V gene data show CDR1 as LGHDT and CDR2 as YNNKEL (reference sequence). There are 14 residues in the CDR3. Trimming removed 0 bases at V and 6 bases at J, with 12 bases between. CDR3 bases: TGTGCCAGCAGCCAAGAAAGCATAGGAGGCGAGCAGTACTTC. It translates to CASSQESIGGEQYF.

This clone appeared a few times. This chain uses TRBV9 with TRBJ1-2, with D maybe TRBD1 (6 bases). V lost 3 bases and J 1 base, leaving 10 bases between the germline ends. CDR1 and CDR2 (germline): SGDLS, YYNGEE. This CDR3 has 14 residues. This chain's CDR3 is CASSGQGFNYGYTF. CDR3 DNA: TGTGCCAGCAGCGGGCAGGGGTTTAACTATGGCTACACCTTC.

The sample holds one count of this clone. V and J are TRBV10-2 and TRBJ1-6; D unclear. Trimming stripped 6 bases from V and 6 bases from J, with 12 bases between. There are 14 residues in the CDR3. Germline V lookup: CDR1 WSHSY, CDR2 SAAADI. The CDR3 DNA reads TGCGCCAGCAGAAGCACCGAGAGTAATTCACCCCTCCACTTT. Translated: CASRSTESNSPLHF.

The genes are TRBV28 and TRBJ1-1; a possible D gene is TRBD1 (6 bases). From germline, CDR1 is MDHEN and CDR2 SYDVKM. V lost 2 bases and J lost 11, with 27 bases in between. The CDR3 has 17 residues. The CDR3 bases are TGTGCCAGCAGTTTAGAAGGTCAGGGGATAGCCCACCTGGTGGCTTTCTTT. Translated, it gives CASSLEGQGIAHLVAFF.

This clone was seen once. The gene calls are TRBV5-8 and TRBJ2-3, with TRBD1 matching over 8 bases. V dropped 2 bases and J dropped 2; count of bases not matched to a gene: 4. Germline-derived CDR1 and CDR2 are SGHTS and YDEGEE. CDR3 length equals 15 residues. The CDR3 nucleotides are TGTGCCAGCAGCTTCGCAGGGGGCCCCACAGATACGCAGTATTTT. As protein: CASSFAGGPTDTQYF. Full variable domain (rest looked up from reference TRBV5-8 and TRBJ2-3): EAGVTQSPTHLIKTRGQQATLRCSPISGHTSVYWYQQALGLGLQFLLWYDEGEERNRGNFPPRFSGRQFPNYSSELNVNALELEDSALYLCASSFAGGPTDTQYFGPGTRLTVL.

The chain uses TRBV20-1 and TRBJ2-2; TRBD2 matches at 7 bases. Germline V gene sequence: CDR1 DFQATT, CDR2 SNEGSKA (reference sequence). The V and J ends lost 3 bases and 5 bases, in that order; junction bases with no gene match: 6. The CDR3 is made up of 14 amino acids. CDR3 coding DNA: TGCAGTGCTAGTCGTCTGGGGGGGACCGGGGAGCTGTTTTTT. Amino acids: CSASRLGGTGELFF.

The V gene is TRBV5-1, the J gene TRBJ2-5; possible D gene TRBD2, 5 bases. CDR3 length: 13 residues. Germline CDR1 and CDR2: SGHRS and YFSETQ. V lost 4 bases and J 6 bases, leaving 13 bases between the germline ends. The CDR3 reads CASSELGAKTQYF. For the CDR3, the DNA is TGCGCCAGCAGCGAGTTGGGAGCGAAGACCCAGTACTTC. The full variable domain, in which reference TRBV5-1 and TRBJ2-5 provide the parts outside the CDR3, is KAGVTQTPRYLIKTRGQQVTLSCSPISGHRSVSWYQQTPGQGLQFLFEYFSETQRNKGNFPGRFSGRQFSNSRSEMNVSTLELGDSALYLCASSELGAKTQYFGPGTRLLVL.

The CDR3 coding sequence is TGTGCCAGCAGTGAGGGGGGAGTGCGTGGAAACACCATATATTTT. Translation gives CASSEGGVRGNTIYF. The chain uses TRBV2 and TRBJ1-3, with D possibly being TRBD1 (5 bases). This CDR3 comprises 15 residues. The V gene lost 3 bases and the J gene lost 3 bases, with 12 bases spanning the gap. Germline values: CDR1 SNHLY, CDR2 FYNNEI.

V usage is TRBV5-1 and J usage is TRBJ2-3; D uncertain. Trimming left V 0 bases short and J 2 bases short, with 7 bases between. The length of the CDR3 is 14 residues. Germline loops: CDR1 SGHRS, CDR2 YFSETQ. CDR3 amino acids: CASSLGQNTDTQYF. CDR3 nucleotide sequence: TGCGCCAGCAGCTTGGGCCAGAACACAGATACGCAGTATTTT.

This chain connects TRBV3-1 (or the pseudogene TRBV3-2) to TRBJ1-2; a weak D match, TRBD1 (6 bases). Trimming shortened V by 2 bases and J by 4 bases, and 14 bases separated the two germline ends. The germline V gene encodes CDR1 LGHDT and CDR2 YNNKEL (reference sequence). The CDR3 covers 15 residues. In DNA, the CDR3 is TGTGCCAGCAGCCAACTAAACACAGGGATCTATGGCTACACCTTC. Residues: CASSQLNTGIYGYTF.

Only a few counts were recorded for this clone. V usage is TRBV6-4 and J usage is TRBJ1-5; 8 bases are a match to TRBD1. The V segment lost 3 bases and the J segment 6 bases; nucleotides outside the gene matches: 4. This CDR3 has 14 amino acids. From germline, CDR1 is MRHNA and CDR2 SNTAGT. The CDR3 reads CASSEGQGGQPQHF. CDR3 DNA sequence: TGTGCCAGCAGTGAAGGACAGGGAGGTCAGCCCCAGCATTTT.